This TCR beta chain emerged from a study of chemoradiotherapy in HPV16-positive cancers. Germline CDR1 is SEHNR and CDR2 is FQNEAQ (reference sequence). V lost 1 base and J lost 0, with 11 bases in between. This CDR3 comprises 16 residues. Using immunoSEQ multiplex PCR, the repertoire was profiled, and TCRdb retains in-frame clones only, with some absent. The table records about 16,000 clones, about 74% of them present only once. This clone was seen a few times. The antigen is not known. The study's findings and limits: HPV-responsive T-cell expansion during chemoradiotherapy was linked to improved recurrence-free survival in HPV16-positive patients.

The sequence derives from a human donor with HPV-associated anogenital cancer. The chain carries TRBV7-9 and TRBJ2-3; D not certain. Here the sequenced sample was tumor tissue, taken from a patient who underwent chemoradiotherapy. The CDR3 loop reads CASSLGWQSSTDTQYF. The CDR3 DNA follows: TGTGCCAGCAGCTTAGGTTGGCAGTCTAGCACAGATACGCAGTATTTT. The variable domain in full, with the rest retrieved from reference TRBV7-9 and TRBJ2-3, is DTGVSQNPRHKITKRGQNVTFRCDPISEHNRLYWYRQTLGQGPEFLTYFQNEAQLEKSRLLSDRFSAERPKGSFSTLEIQRTEQGDSAMYLCASSLGWQSSTDTQYFGPGTRLTVL.